Listed below are T cell receptor beta chains from one sample, sequenced in a study of shared clonotypes between healthy human individuals. Sequenced by immunoSEQ multiplex PCR; TCRdb stores in-frame clones only, minus some. The repertoire holds 2 million to 2.5 million clones, with more than 90% as singletons. The sample taken for sequencing was naive CD4+ T cells sorted from blood. The origin of the receptors is a man between 18 and 35 years old in good health. Both conserved end residues are part of each CDR3. D genes are given only for firm matches. Expanded clones are given a class, and other clones once, few, many or no size at all.

clone size	J gene	D gene	V gene	CDR3 DNA	CDR3 protein
.	TRBJ2-1	.	TRBV5-1	TGCGCCAGCAGCTTGTGGCTCGCCAATGAGCAGTTCTTC	CASSLWLANEQFF
.	TRBJ2-7	TRBD1	TRBV30	TGTGCCTGGAAAAGTGGCAGGGGGCCTTCCTACGAGCAGTACTTC	CAWKSGRGPSYEQYF
.	TRBJ2-5	.	TRBV6-1	TGTGCCAGCGCCTTTAGGACCCAGTACTTC	CASAFRTQYF
once	TRBJ1-2	.	TRBV30	TGTGCCTGGACTCAAGGGGGTCGAGGCCCCACTAACTATGGCTACACCTTC	CAWTQGGRGPTNYGYTF
.	TRBJ2-5	.	TRBV29-1	TGCAGCGTTGAAGATGGAGGAGGTGAGACCCAGTACTTC	CSVEDGGGETQYF
.	TRBJ2-3	TRBD1	TRBV7-9	TGTGCCAGCAGCTTAGCGGGGACAGGACGAGGAGATACGCAGTATTTT	CASSLAGTGRGDTQYF
.	TRBJ1-2	.	TRBV27	TGTGCCAGCAGTTCCCACCCCGGTGGCTACACCTTC	CASSSHPGGYTF
.	TRBJ1-3	TRBD1	TRBV28	TGTGCCAGCAGCCGGGACAGGGGGCCTGGAAACACCATATATTTT	CASSRDRGPGNTIYF
.	TRBJ2-7	.	TRBV6-1	TGTGCCAGCAGTGACAGCGCCCTACGAGAGCAGTACTTC	CASSDSALREQYF
.	TRBJ1-2	.	TRBV5-1	TGCGCCAGCAGCTTCTTCCGGGACGGAGCTAACTATGGCTACACCTTC	CASSFFRDGANYGYTF
once	TRBJ2-5	.	TRBV5-1	TGCGCCACCAACTCGGGTCTAGAAGAGACCCAGTACTTC	CATNSGLEETQYF
.	TRBJ1-5	.	TRBV7-9	TGTGCCAGCAGCTTTCTAGACGATCAGCCCCAGCATTTT	CASSFLDDQPQHF
once	TRBJ2-3	.	TRBV10-3	TGTGCCTTCAGGGGGGTGAGCACAGATACGCAGTATTTT	CAFRGVSTDTQYF
.	TRBJ2-7	.	TRBV6-5	TGTGCCAGCAAATCCCCCTACGAGCAGTACTTC	CASKSPYEQYF
.	TRBJ1-5	.	TRBV7-8	TGTGCCAGCAGCTTAGCGTTGGGTAGCAATCAGCCCCAGCATTTT	CASSLALGSNQPQHF
.	TRBJ2-7	TRBD2	TRBV5-1	TGCGCCAGCAGCCAGGGGACTAGCGGATCCTACGAGCAGTACTTC	CASSQGTSGSYEQYF